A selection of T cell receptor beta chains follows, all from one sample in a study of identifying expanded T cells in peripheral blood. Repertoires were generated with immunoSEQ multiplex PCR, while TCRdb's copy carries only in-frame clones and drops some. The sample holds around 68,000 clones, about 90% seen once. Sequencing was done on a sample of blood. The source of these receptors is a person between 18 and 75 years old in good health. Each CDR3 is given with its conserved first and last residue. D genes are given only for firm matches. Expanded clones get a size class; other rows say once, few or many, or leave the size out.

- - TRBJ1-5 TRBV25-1 TGTGCCAGCAGTGCGGGGGGCGCGGATAACCAGCCCCAGCATTTT CASSAGGADNQPQHF
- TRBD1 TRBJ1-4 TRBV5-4 TGTGCCAGCAGCTTGGGGGGACAGCTCAATGAAAAACTGTTTTTT CASSLGGQLNEKLFF
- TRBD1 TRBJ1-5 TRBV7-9 TGTGCCAGCAGCGTGGACAGGGGAGATGGCAATCAGCCCCAGCATTTT CASSVDRGDGNQPQHF
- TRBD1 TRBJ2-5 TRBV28 TGTGCCAGCAGTCGGAACACAGGGGGCTTCGAGACCCAGTACTTC CASSRNTGGFETQYF
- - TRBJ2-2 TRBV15 TGTGCCACCAGCAGAGAGGGGGATACCGGGGAGCTGTTTTTT CATSREGDTGELFF
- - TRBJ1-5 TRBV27 TGTGCCAGCAGTTTGCAGGGCAATCAGCCCCAGCATTTT CASSLQGNQPQHF
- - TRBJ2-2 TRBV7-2 TGTGCCAGCAGCCCGGGGCGGGGCGGGGAGCTGTTTTTT CASSPGRGGELFF
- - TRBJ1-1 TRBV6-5 TGTGCCAGCAGTTACTCGATAGCGGGGAACACTGAAGCTTTCTTT CASSYSIAGNTEAFF
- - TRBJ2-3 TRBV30 TGTGCCTGGAGCTCGGGGGCAGATACGCAGTATTTT CAWSSGADTQYF
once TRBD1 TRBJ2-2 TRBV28 TGTGCCAGCACCCCCTTAGGGACAGTCATCACCGGGGAGCTGTTTTTT CASTPLGTVITGELFF
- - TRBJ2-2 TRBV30 TGTGCCTGGCAGACAGCGAACACCGGGGAGCTGTTTTTT CAWQTANTGELFF
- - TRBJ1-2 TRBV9 TGTGCCAGCAGCGCACGACAGGAGAACTATGGCTACACCTTC CASSARQENYGYTF
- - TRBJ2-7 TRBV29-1 TGCAGCGCCAGGGACGGAACCTCCTACGAGCAGTACTTC CSARDGTSYEQYF
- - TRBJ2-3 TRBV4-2 TGTGCCAGCAGCCAAGTTCCTATCCGCAGGACAGATACGCAGTATTTT CASSQVPIRRTDTQYF
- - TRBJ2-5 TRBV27 TGTGCCAGCGCCCCCGTGGGTGAGACCCAGTACTTC CASAPVGETQYF
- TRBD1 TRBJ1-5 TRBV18 TGTGCCAGCCCACCAGAGCCAGCGGACAGGGGGAAGGATCAGCCCCAGCATTTT CASPPEPADRGKDQPQHF
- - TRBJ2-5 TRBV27 TGTGCCAGCAGTTCCAACCGGGACTCCCAAGAGACCCAGTACTTC CASSSNRDSQETQYF
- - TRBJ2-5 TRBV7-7 TGTGCCAGCAGCTCAGACTTCGGGGGCCAAGAGACCCAGTACTTC CASSSDFGGQETQYF
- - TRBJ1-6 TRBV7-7 TGTGCCAGCAGCAGGGGAGGGAGCGATTCACCCCTCCACTTT CASSRGGSDSPLHF
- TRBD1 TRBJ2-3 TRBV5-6 TGTGCCAGCAGCTCCTTACAGGGGCTCACAGATACGCAGTATTTT CASSSLQGLTDTQYF
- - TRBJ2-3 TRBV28 TGTGCCAGCAGTCCGCATCGGGGACTGGTTACATATACGCAGTATTTT CASSPHRGLVTYTQYF
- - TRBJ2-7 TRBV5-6 TGTGCCAGCAGCTCCATCAGTGGTGAGCAGTACTTC CASSSISGEQYF
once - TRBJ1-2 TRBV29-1 TGCAGCGTTGAACTCCGGACCTATGGCTACACCTTC CSVELRTYGYTF
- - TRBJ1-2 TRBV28 TGTGCCAGCAGTTTTGGTGGAGATGGCTACACCTTC CASSFGGDGYTF
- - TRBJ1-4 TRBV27 TGTGCCAGCAGTTTACGGCTACGGTCCAGGGGCGATGAAAAACTGTTTTTT CASSLRLRSRGDEKLFF
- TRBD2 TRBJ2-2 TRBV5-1 TGCGCCAGCAGCTCGGGAGGGGGGACCGGGGAGCTGTTTTTT CASSSGGGTGELFF
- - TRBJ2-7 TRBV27 TGTGCCAGCAGGAGGGGCCCCCTCTACGAGCAGTACTTC CASRRGPLYEQYF
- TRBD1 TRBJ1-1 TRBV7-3 TGTGCCAGCAGCTTGGAGACAGGGATTGAAGCTTTCTTT CASSLETGIEAFF
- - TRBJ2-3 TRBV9 TGTGCCAGCAGCGTAAGGGGGGGCACAGATACGCAGTATTTT CASSVRGGTDTQYF
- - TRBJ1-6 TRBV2 TGTGCCAGCACTGACTTCCCGGGCCAAAATTCACCCCTCCACTTT CASTDFPGQNSPLHF
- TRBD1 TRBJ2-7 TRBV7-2 TGTGCCAGCAGCTTAGTGCGGGGACAGGGTCTCGTCGAGCAGTACTTC CASSLVRGQGLVEQYF
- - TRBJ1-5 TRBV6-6 TGTGCCAGCAGTTACAAAGGTTACAATCAGCCCCAGCATTTT CASSYKGYNQPQHF
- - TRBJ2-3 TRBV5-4 TGTGCCAGCAGCCCGGGACTTCAGCTAAGCACAGATACGCAGTATTTT CASSPGLQLSTDTQYF
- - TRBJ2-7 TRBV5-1 TGCGCCAGCAGAGAGACATCGAGCTCCTACGAGCAGTACTTC CASRETSSSYEQYF
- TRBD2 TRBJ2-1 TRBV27 TGTGCCAGCAGATCCCACCCACTAGCGGAGGCTTACAATGAGCAGTTCTTC CASRSHPLAEAYNEQFF
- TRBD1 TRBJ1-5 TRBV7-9 TGTGCCAGCAGCTCGGGACAGGGAGTCCGTAGCAATCAGCCCCAGCATTTT CASSSGQGVRSNQPQHF
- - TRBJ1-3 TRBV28 TGTGCCAGCAGCCGGAGCTCTGGAAACACCATATATTTT CASSRSSGNTIYF
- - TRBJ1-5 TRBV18 TGTGCCAGCTCACCAGGACAGCCAAATCAGCCCCAGCATTTT CASSPGQPNQPQHF
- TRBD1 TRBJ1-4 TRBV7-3 TGTGCCAGCAGCTCCCGGGACAGGGCGGGTGAAAAACTGTTTTTT CASSSRDRAGEKLFF
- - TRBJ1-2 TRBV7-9 TGTGCCAGCAGCTTGAAGGAAGGGCCTAACTATGGCTACACCTTC CASSLKEGPNYGYTF
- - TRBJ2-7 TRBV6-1 TGTGCCAGCAGTGAAAGGGCCTACGAGCAGTACTTC CASSERAYEQYF
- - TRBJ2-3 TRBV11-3 TGTGCCAGCAGCCTCGGGAGCCTGGGTGATACGCAGTATTTT CASSLGSLGDTQYF
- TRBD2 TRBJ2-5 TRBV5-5 TGTGCCAGCAGCTTGGTCGGGGGGGAGACCCAGTACTTC CASSLVGGETQYF
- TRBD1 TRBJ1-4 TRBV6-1 TGTGCCAGCTCGGGACAGGCCCATGAAAAACTGTTTTTT CASSGQAHEKLFF
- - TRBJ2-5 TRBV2 TGTGCCAGCAGCCGGGGGGAGACCCAGTACTTC CASSRGETQYF
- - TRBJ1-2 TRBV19 TGTGCCAGTAGTAGCGGTCCCTATGGCTACACCTTC CASSSGPYGYTF
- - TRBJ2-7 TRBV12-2 TGTGCAAGTCGAGCACAGGGTCGCTCCTACGAGCAGTACTTC CASRAQGRSYEQYF
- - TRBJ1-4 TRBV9 TGTGCCAGCAGCGTAGGGGTAGGGGGTGAAAAACTGTTTTTT CASSVGVGGEKLFF
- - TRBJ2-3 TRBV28 TGTGCCAGCAGTTTTGGGTCGGGTTTTGAAAGAGCAGATACGCAGTATTTT CASSFGSGFERADTQYF
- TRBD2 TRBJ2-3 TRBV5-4 TGTGCCAGCAGACCGGGCCCTTGGCGGGGGGGACGCACAGATACGCAGTATTTT CASRPGPWRGGRTDTQYF
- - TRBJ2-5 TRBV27 TGTGCCAGCAGTTTAGGGGAGACCCAGTACTTC CASSLGETQYF
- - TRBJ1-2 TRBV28 TGTGCCAGCAGTGAGGACGCCTATGGCTACACCTTC CASSEDAYGYTF
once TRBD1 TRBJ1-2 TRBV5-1 TGCGCCAGCAGCACTCGGACAGGGGGCAACTATGGCTACACCTTC CASSTRTGGNYGYTF
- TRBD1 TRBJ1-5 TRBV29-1 TGCAGCGTGGCACAGGGGGTTTATCAGCCCCAGCATTTT CSVAQGVYQPQHF